Listed here is a single T cell receptor beta chain. The length of the CDR3 is 15 residues. Trimming cost V 5 bases and J 7 bases, with 15 bases left between them. CDR1 and CDR2 (germline): MDHEN, SYDVKM. This entry comes from a study of blood T cell repertoires in COVID-19. Study-level background: From T cells, B-cell-depleted T cells, or PBMCs came the material, which was cDNA or gDNA.

Sequencing was performed with immunoSEQ multiplex PCR; in TCRdb, only in-frame clones are kept and a portion is missing. The sample lists hundreds of thousands of clones, about four fifths occurring once. The V gene is TRBV28, the J gene TRBJ1-6; D is ambiguous. This receptor was taken from a woman aged 45-59 years who had been exposed to COVID-19. Material: PBMCs or T cells enriched from blood (not recorded which). In nucleotides, the CDR3 is TGTGCCAGCAGTCCGCGGGCCACCGGCAATTCACCCCTCCACTTT. This sequence encodes CASSPRATGNSPLHF.